The clone carrying this TCR beta chain showed up just a few times. Its target is not known. Germline CDR1 is SQVTM and CDR2 is ANQGSEA. V gave up 4 bases and J gave up 5 bases; unmatched junction bases: 5. The CDR3 extends over 13 amino acids. The data belong to a study of post-analysis software for immune sequencing data. Across the study: The disease courses covered relapsing-remitting, secondary progressive and progressive-relapsing multiple sclerosis.

Points from the study as a whole: Batch-mates among the samples co-clustered strongly by F measure. Elevated frequency relative to controls characterized several TRBV segments in patients, TRBV5-6, TRBV5-1 and TRBV20-1 among them. Significantly lower normalized Chao1 diversity was seen in multiple sclerosis patients than in controls.

Unique molecular identifiers were carried by the TCR beta cDNA libraries. Yield was roughly 0.5 million cDNA molecules from roughly 0.93 to 9.6 million T cells. A single record per CDR3 protein comes from TCRdb applying MiXCR to the PCR reads. The sample has hundreds of thousands of distinct CDR3 sequences; about 27% are singletons. The V and J genes are TRBV29-1 and TRBJ1-5; TRBD1 aligns across 7 bases. The TCR sequence derives from a girl under 18 with multiple sclerosis. Material for sequencing was blood. The CDR3 region has the DNA TGCAGCGTTGGGAGGGGGCGCGATCAGCCCCAGCATTTT. Its protein is CSVGRGRDQPQHF.